The clone carrying this T cell receptor beta chain was seen more than once but under ten times. The assay was immunoSEQ multiplex PCR, and TCRdb's table has in-frame clones only and misses some. This table holds roughly 200,000 clones, about 81% found once. This sample stems from a study of blood T cell repertoires in COVID-19. Trimming pared 6 bases from V and 4 bases from J, leaving 18 bases between. Germline assignment: CDR1 MDHEN and CDR2 SYDVKM. The CDR3 covers 15 residues. The chain links TRBV28 to TRBJ1-2; D is ambiguous. The specimen sequenced was peripheral blood. The receptor was derived from a woman older than 75 with COVID-19, enrolled during active disease. CDR3 DNA sequence: TGTGCCAGCAGCTCCCCTTCCGGACTGAGCTATGGCTACACCTTC. This translates into CASSSPSGLSYGYTF.